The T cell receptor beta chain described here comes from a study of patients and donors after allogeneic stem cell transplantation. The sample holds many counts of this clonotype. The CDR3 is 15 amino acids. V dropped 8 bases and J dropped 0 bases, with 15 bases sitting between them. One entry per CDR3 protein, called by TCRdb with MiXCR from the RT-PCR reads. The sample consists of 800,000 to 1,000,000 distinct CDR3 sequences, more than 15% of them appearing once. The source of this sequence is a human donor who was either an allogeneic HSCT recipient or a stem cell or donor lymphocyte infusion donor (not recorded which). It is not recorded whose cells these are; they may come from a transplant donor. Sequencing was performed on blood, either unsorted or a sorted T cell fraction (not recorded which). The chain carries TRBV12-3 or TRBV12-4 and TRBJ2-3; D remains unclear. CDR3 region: CASHLLDSSTDTQYF. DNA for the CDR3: TGTGCCAGCCACTTACTCGACTCTAGCACAGATACGCAGTATTTT.